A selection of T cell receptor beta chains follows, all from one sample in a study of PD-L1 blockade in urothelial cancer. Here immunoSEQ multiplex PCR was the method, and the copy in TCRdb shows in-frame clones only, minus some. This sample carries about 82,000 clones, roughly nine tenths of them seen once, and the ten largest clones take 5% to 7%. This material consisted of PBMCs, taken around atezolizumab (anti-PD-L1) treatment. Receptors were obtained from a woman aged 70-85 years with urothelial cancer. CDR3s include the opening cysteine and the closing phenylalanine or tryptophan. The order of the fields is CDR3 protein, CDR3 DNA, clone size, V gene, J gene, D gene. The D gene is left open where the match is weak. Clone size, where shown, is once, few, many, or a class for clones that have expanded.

CASSLGTEGTQYF	TGTGCCAGCAGCTTAGGGACAGAGGGGACCCAGTACTTC	.	TRBV7-9	TRBJ2-5	.
CASSPPGGRSGEQFF	TGTGCCAGCAGCCCTCCAGGGGGGCGAAGTGGTGAGCAGTTCTTC	.	TRBV7-6	TRBJ2-1	.
CASSLHREASSYEQYF	TGCGCCAGCAGCTTGCATCGGGAGGCCTCCTCCTACGAGCAGTACTTC	.	TRBV5-1	TRBJ2-7	TRBD2
CASSLGENYTF	TGTGCCAGCAGTTTAGGGGAGAACTACACCTTC	.	TRBV27	TRBJ1-2	.
CASSLASPGTYEQYF	TGTGCCAGCAGCTTAGCGAGCCCAGGGACCTACGAGCAGTACTTC	once	TRBV7-2	TRBJ2-7	.
CASSSLRGSEDTQYF	TGTGCCAGCAGCTCACTGAGAGGTTCCGAAGATACGCAGTATTTT	.	TRBV11-2	TRBJ2-3	.
CASTNPSAYNEQFF	TGTGCCAGCACGAACCCTAGCGCCTACAATGAGCAGTTCTTC	.	TRBV28	TRBJ2-1	.
CASSQGLLASTDTQYF	TGCGCCAGCAGCCAAGGTCTACTAGCTAGCACAGATACGCAGTATTTT	.	TRBV4-1	TRBJ2-3	.
CASTGATNEKLFF	TGTGCCAGCACCGGAGCAACTAATGAAAAACTGTTTTTT	.	TRBV6-1	TRBJ1-4	.
CASSLAGTSGIAYEQYF	TGCGCCAGCAGCTTGGCTGGGACTAGCGGGATCGCCTACGAGCAGTACTTC	once	TRBV5-1	TRBJ2-7	TRBD2
CASIGQVEGPQHF	TGTGCCAGCATTGGACAGGTGGAGGGGCCCCAGCATTTT	.	TRBV2	TRBJ1-5	TRBD1
CASSPLAGGPDEQFF	TGTGCCAGCTCACCACTAGCGGGGGGTCCAGATGAGCAGTTCTTC	few	TRBV18	TRBJ2-1	TRBD2
CASSFETGPYEQYF	TGTGCCAGCAGCTTCGAGACAGGGCCCTACGAGCAGTACTTC	.	TRBV5-6	TRBJ2-7	TRBD1
CASSLAPAQGGSEQYF	TGCGCCAGCAGCTTGGCCCCGGCACAGGGAGGGTCCGAGCAGTACTTC	.	TRBV5-1	TRBJ2-7	.
CASSLWRWASIGELFF	TGTGCCAGCAGTTTGTGGCGTTGGGCTTCCATCGGGGAGCTGTTTTTT	.	TRBV28	TRBJ2-2	.
CASSPREGYEQYF	TGTGCCAGCTCACCGAGGGAGGGGTACGAGCAGTACTTC	.	TRBV18	TRBJ2-7	TRBD2
CAWRRVGGTYEQYF	TGTGCCTGGAGGCGGGTAGGCGGGACCTACGAGCAGTACTTC	.	TRBV30	TRBJ2-7	.
CASSTLAGANTGELFF	TGTGCCAGTAGTACTCTAGCGGGAGCGAACACCGGGGAGCTGTTTTTT	.	TRBV19	TRBJ2-2	TRBD2
CASSQGGLARSYNEQFF	TGCGCCAGCAGCCAAGGGGGACTAGCCCGCTCCTACAATGAGCAGTTCTTC	.	TRBV4-1	TRBJ2-1	TRBD2
CASNLRTGGTNEKLFF	TGTGCCAGCAACTTGCGGACAGGGGGCACTAATGAAAAACTGTTTTTT	few	TRBV5-4	TRBJ1-4	TRBD1
CASSTRTGRNYGYTF	TGCGCCAGCAGCACCCGGACAGGGAGGAACTATGGCTACACCTTC	.	TRBV4-1	TRBJ1-2	TRBD1
CASELAGSYDTQYF	TGTGCTAGTGAGCTAGCGGGGTCCTACGATACGCAGTATTTT	.	TRBV12-5	TRBJ2-3	TRBD2
CASTAWGLLYGYTF	TGTGCCAGCACCGCGTGGGGCCTTCTCTATGGCTACACCTTC	.	TRBV5-6	TRBJ1-2	.
CAWSSSDRGGYTF	TGTGCCTGGAGTAGCTCCGACAGGGGCGGCTACACCTTC	.	TRBV30	TRBJ1-2	TRBD1
CASSALTGTEAFF	TGTGCCAGCAGCGCATTGACAGGAACTGAAGCTTTCTTT	.	TRBV7-9	TRBJ1-1	.
CASSQGQGYTEAFF	TGCGCCAGCAGCCAAGGACAGGGATACACTGAAGCTTTCTTT	.	TRBV4-1	TRBJ1-1	TRBD1
CASSVGLGREGLEQFF	TGTGCCAGCAGCGTTGGATTGGGGCGGGAGGGCCTTGAGCAGTTCTTC	.	TRBV5-4	TRBJ2-1	TRBD2
CAWSDPTGANEKLFF	TGTGCCTGGAGTGATCCGACAGGGGCGAATGAAAAACTGTTTTTT	.	TRBV30	TRBJ1-4	TRBD1
CASSLGQAFSTDTQYF	TGTGCCAGCAGCTTAGGACAGGCCTTTAGCACAGATACGCAGTATTTT	.	TRBV7-6	TRBJ2-3	.
CASSGGQGRQPQHF	TGTGCCAGCAGTGGGGGACAGGGACGGCAGCCCCAGCATTTT	once	TRBV2	TRBJ1-5	TRBD1
CASSRGQGAYEQYF	TGTGCCAGCTCACGGGGGCAGGGGGCCTACGAGCAGTACTTC	.	TRBV18	TRBJ2-7	TRBD1
CASSLRGQGRMNTEAFF	TGCGCCAGCAGCTTGCGGGGACAGGGGCGGATGAACACTGAAGCTTTCTTT	.	TRBV5-1	TRBJ1-1	TRBD1
CSVGGGRGDTGELFF	TGCAGCGTGGGGGGGGGCAGGGGCGACACCGGGGAGCTGTTTTTT	few	TRBV29-1	TRBJ2-2	.
CASSWAGGLGEQYF	TGTGCCAGCAGTTGGGCGGGAGGACTTGGCGAGCAGTACTTC	.	TRBV28	TRBJ2-7	TRBD2
CASSEPNYNEQFF	TGTGCCAGCAGCGAACCTAATTACAATGAGCAGTTCTTC	.	TRBV9	TRBJ2-1	.
CASSLAPGQGAPQVTDTQYF	TGTGCCAGCAGCTTAGCACCCGGACAGGGGGCTCCGCAAGTCACAGATACGCAGTATTTT	once	TRBV7-2	TRBJ2-3	TRBD1
CASSAGQAPNYGYTF	TGTGCCAGCAGCGCCGGACAGGCCCCTAACTATGGCTACACCTTC	.	TRBV9	TRBJ1-2	TRBD1